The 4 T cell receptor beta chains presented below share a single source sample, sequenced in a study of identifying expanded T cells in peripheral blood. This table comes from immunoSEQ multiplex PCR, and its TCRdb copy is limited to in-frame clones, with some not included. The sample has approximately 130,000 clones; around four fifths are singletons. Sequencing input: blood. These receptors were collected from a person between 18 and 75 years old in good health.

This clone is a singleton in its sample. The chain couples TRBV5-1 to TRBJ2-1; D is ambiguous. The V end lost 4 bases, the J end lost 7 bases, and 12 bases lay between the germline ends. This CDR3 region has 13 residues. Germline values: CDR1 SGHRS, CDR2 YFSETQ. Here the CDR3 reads CASSVPPRNEQFF. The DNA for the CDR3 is TGCGCCAGCAGCGTACCCCCTAGGAATGAGCAGTTCTTC. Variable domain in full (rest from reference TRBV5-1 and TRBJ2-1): KAGVTQTPRYLIKTRGQQVTLSCSPISGHRSVSWYQQTPGQGLQFLFEYFSETQRNKGNFPGRFSGRQFSNSRSEMNVSTLELGDSALYLCASSVPPRNEQFFGPGTRLTVL.

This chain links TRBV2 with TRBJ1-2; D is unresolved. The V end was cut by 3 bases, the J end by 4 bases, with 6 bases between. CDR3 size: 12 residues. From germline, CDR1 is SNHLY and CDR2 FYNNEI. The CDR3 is CASSETRYGYTF. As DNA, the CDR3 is TGTGCCAGCAGTGAGACACGCTATGGCTACACCTTC. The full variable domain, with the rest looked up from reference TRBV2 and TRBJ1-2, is EPEVTQTPSHQVTQMGQEVILRCVPISNHLYFYWYRQILGQKVEFLVSFYNNEISEKSEIFDDQFSVERPDGSNFTLKIRSTKLEDSAMYFCASSETRYGYTFGSGTRLTVV.

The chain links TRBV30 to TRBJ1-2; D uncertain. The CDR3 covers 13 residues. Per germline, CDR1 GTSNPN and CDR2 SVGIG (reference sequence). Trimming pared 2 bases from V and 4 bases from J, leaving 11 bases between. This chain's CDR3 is CAWSQRNFYGYTF. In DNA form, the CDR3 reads TGTGCCTGGAGTCAACGGAACTTCTATGGCTACACCTTC. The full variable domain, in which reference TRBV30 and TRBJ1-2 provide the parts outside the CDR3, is SQTIHQWPATLVQPVGSPLSLECTVEGTSNPNLYWYRQAAGRGLQLLFYSVGIGQISSEVPQNLSASRPQDRQFILSSKKLLLSDSGFYLCAWSQRNFYGYTFGSGTRLTVV.

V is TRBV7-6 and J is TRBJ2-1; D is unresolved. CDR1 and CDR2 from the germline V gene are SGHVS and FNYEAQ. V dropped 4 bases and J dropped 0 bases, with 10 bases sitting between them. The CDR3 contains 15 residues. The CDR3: CASSSDTSSYNEQFF. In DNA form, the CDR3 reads TGTGCCAGCAGCTCAGACACCAGCTCCTACAATGAGCAGTTCTTC.